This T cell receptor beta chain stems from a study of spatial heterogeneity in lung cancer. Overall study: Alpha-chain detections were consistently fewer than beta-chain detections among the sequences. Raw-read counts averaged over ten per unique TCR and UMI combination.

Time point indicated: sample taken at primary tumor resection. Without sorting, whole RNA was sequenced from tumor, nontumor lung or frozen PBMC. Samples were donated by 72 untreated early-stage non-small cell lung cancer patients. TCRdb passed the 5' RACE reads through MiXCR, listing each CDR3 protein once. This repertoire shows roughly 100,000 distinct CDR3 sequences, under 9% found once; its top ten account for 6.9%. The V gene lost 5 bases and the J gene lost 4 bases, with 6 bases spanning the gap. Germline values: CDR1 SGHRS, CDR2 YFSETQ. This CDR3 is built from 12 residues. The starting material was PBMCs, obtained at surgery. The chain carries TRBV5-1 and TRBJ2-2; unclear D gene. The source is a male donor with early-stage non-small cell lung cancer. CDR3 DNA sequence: TGCGCCAGCAGTCAGGTCACCGGGGAGCTGTTTTTT. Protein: CASSQVTGELFF.